This T cell receptor (beta chain) appears in the sequencing data of a study of regulatory T cells in long-lasting Graves disease. Whole-study results and caveats: Among samples with persistent disease, TRBV28, TRBJ1-2 and TRBJ2-5 were favored. Comparison showed that persistent patients shared more public clonotypes (fewer than 3,000) than new patients (about 880).

The time point is: newly diagnosed GD, antithyroid drugs for less than 3 months. The TCR library was made from RNA that had been extracted from PBMCs in TRIzol. American Thyroid Association guidelines served as the basis for diagnosing Graves' disease. Building the TCR beta libraries relied on iRepertoire HTBI primers, and CDR3 regions underwent Arm-PCR. TCRdb processed the multiplex PCR reads anew with MiXCR; each CDR3 protein has one entry. The repertoire consists of about 240,000 distinct CDR3 sequences, with 20% to 25% occurring once and the leading ten covering approximately 15%. The length of the CDR3 is 15 residues. The germline V gene encodes CDR1 SGHAT and CDR2 FQNNGV. Trimming shortened V by 2 bases and J by 4 bases, and 12 bases separated the two germline ends. This clonotype was detected ten times or more. Antigen unknown.

The sample consisted of peripheral blood mononuclear cells (PBMCs), taken at new diagnosis, from a patient treated with antithyroid drugs. The rearrangement uses TRBV11-2 and TRBJ2-1, with a tentative D call TRBD2 (5 bases). The receptor comes from a female donor with Graves disease. The CDR3 protein is CASSLSGNPYNEQFF. The CDR3 bases are TGTGCCAGCAGCTTATCGGGGAACCCTTACAATGAGCAGTTCTTC. The full variable domain, in which reference TRBV11-2 and TRBJ2-1 provide the parts outside the CDR3, is EAGVAQSPRYKIIEKRQSVAFWCNPISGHATLYWYQQILGQGPKLLIQFQNNGVVDDSQLPKDRFSAERLKGVDSTLKIQPAKLEDSAVYLCASSLSGNPYNEQFFGPGTRLTVL.